This TCR beta chain originates from a study of cytomegalovirus exposure and HLA in healthy donors. Findings and limits, study-wide: Among immune exposure information, only CMV serostatus was available. Donors belonging to an Asian-associated ancestry cluster reportedly showed fewer N-insertions in productive TCRs than the roughly 700-donor mean, according to what a later analysis found. TCR association rates varied by HLA locus in a later analysis, with DRB1 highest and HLA-C lowest.

About this clone: Its specificity is not known.

The PCR was carried out with 60 Vbeta primers and 13 Jbeta primers. Per the original data handling: Roughly 11 million of the approximately 80 million unique TCR beta chains counted in a later analysis were shared. Clones were read by immunoSEQ multiplex PCR, and TCRdb kept only the in-frame ones, dropping some. That table supplies the V and J calls and clone size; D and trimming were determined from the DNA. Among approximately 110,000 clones listed, 77% were seen once. The junction had 3 bases not matched to a gene; V was cut back by 6 bases and J by 0 bases. The germline CDR1 and CDR2 sequences are SQVTM and ANQGSEA. There are 14 residues in the CDR3.

The specimen was PBMCs. This sequence was found in a middle-aged woman in good health and CMV-seropositive. The chain is built from TRBV29-1 and TRBJ2-1; 9 bases match TRBD1. CDR3 bases: TGCAGCGTAACAGGGGGCAGCTCCTACAATGAGCAGTTCTTC. Translation: CSVTGGSSYNEQFF.